Following are 17 T cell receptor beta chains from one sample sequenced in a study of shared clonotypes between healthy human individuals. Here immunoSEQ multiplex PCR was the method, and the copy in TCRdb shows in-frame clones only, minus some. The table has approximately 1,500,000 clones, 95% to 99% seen once. Sequencing used naive CD4+ T cells sorted from blood. The subset here: CD45RA+ positively selected. These receptors all stem from a man aged 25-40 years in good health.

The chain carries TRBV28 and TRBJ2-3; D assignment may be TRBD1 or TRBD2 (5 bases each). The CDR3 is 13 amino acids. The V end lost 8 bases, the J end lost 3 bases, and 12 bases lay between the germline ends. Germline CDR1 and CDR2: MDHEN and SYDVKM. The CDR3 DNA reads TGTGCCAGCGGGGACGGGGAGACAGATACGCAGTATTTT. Translating it yields CASGDGETDTQYF. Based on the CDR3 plus reference TRBV28 and TRBJ2-3, the full variable domain is DVKVTQSSRYLVKRTGEKVFLECVQDMDHENMFWYRQDPGLGLRLIYFSYDVKMKEKGDIPEGYSVSREKKERFSLILESASTNQTSMYLCASGDGETDTQYFGPGTRLTVL.

DNA of the CDR3: TGTGCCAGCAGTGAAGGGACTCGCGGGGTGACCCAGTACTTC. Protein sequence: CASSEGTRGVTQYF. The chain links TRBV2 to TRBJ2-5; perhaps TRBD2 as D (6 bases). This CDR3 region has 14 residues. V dropped 1 base and J dropped 7 bases, with 13 bases sitting between them. Germline CDR1 reads SNHLY; CDR2 reads FYNNEI.

The V call is TRBV13, the J call TRBJ2-7, with 10 bases aligning to TRBD1. The CDR3 length is 13 residues. The V gene's germline CDR1 is PRHDT and CDR2 FYEKMQ (reference sequence). V was clipped by 3 bases and J by 5 bases; unmatched bases: 1. The CDR3 DNA reads TGTGCCAGCAGCTTGGGACAGGGGAACGAGCAGTACTTC. Its translation: CASSLGQGNEQYF.

V usage is TRBV5-1 and J usage is TRBJ2-7, with a tentative D call TRBD2 (5 bases). Trimming pared 3 bases from V and 7 bases from J, leaving 11 bases between. This CDR3 comprises 12 residues. The germline gives CDR1 SGHRS, CDR2 YFSETQ. The CDR3 coding sequence is TGCGCCAGCAGCTCCGGACTGTCGGAGCAGTACTTC. Amino acid sequence: CASSSGLSEQYF.

J is TRBJ2-3 and V is TRBV19; TRBD2 is a possible D gene (5 bases). Trimming pared 2 bases from V and 2 bases from J, leaving 11 bases between. The CDR3 extends over 15 amino acids. CDR1 LNHDA and CDR2 SQIVND come from the germline V gene (reference sequence). As DNA, the CDR3 is TGTGCCAGTAGTATAAGGGAGACGGACACAGATACGCAGTATTTT. This translates into CASSIRETDTDTQYF.

This chain joins TRBV15 and TRBJ1-1; D not resolved. This CDR3 spans 14 amino acids. Germline CDR1 reads LNHNV; CDR2 reads YYDKDF (reference sequence). Trimming cost V 0 bases and J 1 base, with 6 bases left between them. The chain's CDR3 is CATSREQKNTEAFF. The CDR3 DNA is TGTGCCACCAGCAGAGAGCAGAAGAACACTGAAGCTTTCTTT.

J is TRBJ2-7 and V is TRBV2; unclear D gene. The germline gives CDR1 SNHLY, CDR2 FYNNEI. This CDR3 has 12 residues. Trimming shortened V by 11 bases and J by 5 bases, and 16 bases separated the two germline ends. The CDR3 sequence: CAGAYYGDEQYF. The DNA of the CDR3 is TGTGCCGGCGCCTATTATGGCGACGAGCAGTACTTC.

Comment on this clone: The sample has other DNA sequences that encode this CDR3 too. V usage is TRBV7-9 and J usage is TRBJ1-1, with D possibly TRBD1 on 5 matching bases. Trimming removed 2 bases from V and 2 bases from J, with 6 bases in between. CDR3 length equals 13 residues. The germline CDR1 and CDR2 sequences are SEHNR and FQNEAQ (reference sequence). CDR3 coding DNA: TGTGCCAGCAGCTTACAGGGAAACACTGAAGCTTTCTTT. It encodes CASSLQGNTEAFF. The full variable domain, completed using reference TRBV7-9 and TRBJ1-1, is DTGVSQNPRHKITKRGQNVTFRCDPISEHNRLYWYRQTLGQGPEFLTYFQNEAQLEKSRLLSDRFSAERPKGSFSTLEIQRTEQGDSAMYLCASSLQGNTEAFFGQGTRLTVV.

J is TRBJ2-5 and V is TRBV5-1; either TRBD1 or TRBD2 may fit D (5 bases each). V dropped 0 bases and J dropped 3 bases, with 15 bases sitting between them. CDR3 length: 16 residues. Germline V gives CDR1 SGHRS, CDR2 YFSETQ. CDR3 sequence (DNA): TGCGCCAGCAGCTTGGATTCGGGACGCGCCAAAGAGACCCAGTACTTC. Translated: CASSLDSGRAKETQYF.

The chain recombines TRBV7-3 with TRBJ2-7, with D perhaps TRBD2 (6 bases). V was trimmed by 0 bases and J by 4 bases, leaving 13 bases between them. The CDR3 is 15 amino acids. Germline V lookup: CDR1 SGHTA, CDR2 FQGTGA. The CDR3 region is CASSLTGGTPYEQYF. Written as DNA, the CDR3 is TGTGCCAGCAGCTTAACGGGCGGGACCCCTTACGAGCAGTACTTC.

This chain links TRBV11-2 with TRBJ1-4; D remains ambiguous. V was cut by 8 bases and J by 7 bases, with 20 bases left in between. This CDR3 contains 15 residues. The germline V gene has CDR1 SGHAT and CDR2 FQNNGV. DNA of the CDR3: TGTGCCAGCGGCAAGCAACGAGGCTTTGGTGAAAAACTGTTTTTT. The encoded protein is CASGKQRGFGEKLFF.

This chain uses TRBV28 with TRBJ2-5; 12 positions agree with TRBD2. This CDR3 region has 20 residues. CDR1 is MDHEN and CDR2 is SYDVKM in the germline V gene. The V gene end was trimmed by 5 bases and the J gene end by 1 base; junction bases not matched to a gene: 17. DNA of the CDR3: TGTGCCAGCAGTCGAGTACTTGGACTAGCGGGACCCGAGTTCCAAGAGACCCAGTACTTC. Protein product: CASSRVLGLAGPEFQETQYF.

The V call is TRBV6-1, the J call TRBJ2-1; D possibly corresponds to TRBD2 (6 bases). This CDR3 comprises 15 residues. V was cut by 3 bases and J by 2 bases, with 11 bases left in between. The germline gives CDR1 MNHNS, CDR2 SASEGT. The CDR3 protein is CASSDRGTAYNEQFF. The CDR3, as DNA: TGTGCCAGCAGTGACCGCGGGACTGCCTACAATGAGCAGTTCTTC.

V usage is TRBV9 and J usage is TRBJ2-1; 9 bases match TRBD2. With 0 bases clipped from V and 5 bases from J, the junction kept 3 bases outside the gene matches. Germline lookup yields CDR1 SGDLS and CDR2 YYNGEE. There are 15 residues in the CDR3. As DNA, the CDR3 is TGTGCCAGCAGCGTAGGCCCTAGCGGGAACAATGAGCAGTTCTTC. Protein: CASSVGPSGNNEQFF.

This rearrangement joins TRBV7-9 to TRBJ1-1; D gene uncertain. V lost 5 bases and J lost 1, with 14 bases in between. The germline gives CDR1 SEHNR, CDR2 FQNEAQ (reference sequence). The CDR3 has 15 residues. For the CDR3, the DNA is TGTGCCAGCAGCCCATCAGGACTTGGGAACACTGAAGCTTTCTTT. It specifies CASSPSGLGNTEAFF.

In DNA form, the CDR3 reads TGCGCCAGCAGCCCCACCTTAGAGGGGGAAGCCCAGTACTTC. This translates into CASSPTLEGEAQYF. The gene calls are TRBV5-1 and TRBJ2-5; TRBD1 is a possible D gene (6 bases). Germline CDR1 is SGHRS and CDR2 is YFSETQ. V was clipped by 4 bases and J by 9 bases, with 19 bases between them. The CDR3 loop spans 14 amino acids.

This chain connects TRBV28 to TRBJ2-5; D gene ambiguous. V lost 6 bases and J lost 3, with 5 bases in between. The germline V gene encodes CDR1 MDHEN and CDR2 SYDVKM. The length of the CDR3 is 11 residues. CDR3 DNA sequence: TGTGCCAGCAGCCAGAAAGAGACCCAGTACTTC. Encoded protein: CASSQKETQYF.